This T cell receptor beta chain was sequenced in a study of OX40 agonist ivuxolimab in advanced cancers. Study at large: Dose-escalation patients had hepatocellular carcinoma, melanoma, renal cell or head and neck cancer.

V lost 1 base to trimming and J lost 6 bases, with 16 bases between them. The CDR3 is 15 residues long. CDR1 and CDR2 (germline): LNHDA, SQIVND (reference sequence). Sequencing was performed with immunoSEQ multiplex PCR; in TCRdb, only in-frame clones are kept and a portion is missing. The sample yields around 86,000 clones, roughly 91% seen once. The source of this sequence is an adult with an advanced solid tumor such as melanoma, head and neck, liver or kidney cancer. The V call is TRBV19, the J call TRBJ2-7; tentatively, D is TRBD1 or TRBD2 (6 bases each). The specimen comprised CD4+ or CD8+ T cells sorted from blood, sampled in a trial of the OX40 agonist ivuxolimab. The CDR3 DNA reads TGTGCCAGTAGTATAGGGGGGCGCGGGACCAGCGAGCAGTACTTC. The encoded protein is CASSIGGRGTSEQYF.